This entry describes one T cell receptor (beta chain). The tumor samples were collected prior to definitive surgery or chemotherapy. The repertoire was sequenced with immunoSEQ multiplex PCR; TCRdb's copy has only in-frame clones and lacks some. The sample has 30,000 to 40,000 clones, 79% seen once. These data come from a study of high-grade serous ovarian cancer treatment subgroups. Study-wide context: On average, approximately 14,000 reads and 6,000 to 7,500 unique TCR beta rearrangements were obtained per sample.

The germline V gene has CDR1 SGHVS and CDR2 FQNEAQ. This CDR3 region has 15 residues. The V and J ends lost 5 bases and 8 bases, in that order; junction bases with no gene match: 6. The TCR sequence derives from a human donor with high-grade serous ovarian cancer. The sequencing input was tumor tissue. The genes are TRBV7-8 and TRBJ2-1; 13 bases align to TRBD2. The CDR3 here is CASSPWTSGRDEQFF. CDR3 sequence (DNA): TGTGCCAGCAGCCCCTGGACTAGCGGGAGAGATGAGCAGTTCTTC. Complete variable domain (other parts from reference TRBV7-8 and TRBJ2-1): GAGVSQSPRYKVAKRGQDVALRCDPISGHVSLFWYQQALGQGPEFLTYFQNEAQLDKSGLPSDRFFAERPEGSVSTLKIQRTQQEDSAVYLCASSPWTSGRDEQFFGPGTRLTVL.